The sequence of this T cell receptor (beta chain) was determined in a study of CD8 T cells in ankylosing spondylitis. Germline V lookup: CDR1 MNHEY, CDR2 SVGAGI. Trimming left V 2 bases short and J 6 bases short, with 11 bases between. The CDR3 loop spans 14 amino acids. The sample holds many counts of this clonotype. In TCRdb, the 5' RACE reads were re-called with MiXCR into one record per CDR3 protein. The table lists about 300,000 distinct CDR3 sequences, roughly 20% of them singletons. The rearrangement links TRBV6-5 to TRBJ1-5; maybe TRBD1 (5 bases). Input material: blood, either unsorted or a sorted T cell fraction (not recorded which). The sequence was collected from a female donor with ankylosing spondylitis or in good health (not recorded which). The CDR3 spells CASSYGSGRQPQHF. The CDR3, as DNA: TGTGCCAGCAGTTACGGTTCGGGGCGTCAGCCCCAGCATTTT.